A single sample is the source of the 25 T cell receptor beta chains below, sequenced in a study of blood T cell repertoires in COVID-19. Method: immunoSEQ multiplex PCR; TCRdb's copy keeps in-frame clones and lacks some. The data hold about 80,000 clones, with around nine tenths observed a single time. Sequenced: peripheral blood. The receptors were gathered from an elderly woman with active or convalescent COVID-19.

The chain recombines TRBV5-8 with TRBJ2-5; 7 bases map to TRBD2. The CDR3 extends over 14 amino acids. The ends lost 0 bases at V and 5 bases at J; junction bases unmatched: 4. Germline values: CDR1 SGHTS, CDR2 YDEGEE. The CDR3 DNA follows: TGTGCCAGCAGCTTGGGGACTAGACACGAGACCCAGTACTTC. This gives the protein CASSLGTRHETQYF.

This chain uses TRBV5-4 with TRBJ1-1; 7 bases match TRBD1. V trimming: 0 bases; J trimming: 4 bases; junction bases outside the gene matches: 6. The germline V gene encodes CDR1 SGHNT and CDR2 YYREEE (reference sequence). This CDR3 region has 15 residues. The CDR3 reads CASSLDSAGGTEAFF. The CDR3, as DNA: TGTGCCAGCAGCTTGGATTCGGCAGGGGGCACTGAAGCTTTCTTT.

This chain links TRBV7-2 with TRBJ2-1, with 15 positions matching TRBD2. V lost 4 bases and J lost 5; bases outside the gene matches: 6. Germline V gene lookup returns CDR1 SGHTA and CDR2 FQGNSA. This CDR3 spans 17 amino acids. The CDR3 DNA is TGTGCCAGCAGCTCTTGGACTAGCGGGGGGGGAAACAATGAGCAGTTCTTC. It specifies CASSSWTSGGGNNEQFF.

The chain couples TRBV7-8 to TRBJ2-7, with 9 bases aligning to TRBD1. The germline gives CDR1 SGHVS, CDR2 FQNEAQ. The length of the CDR3 is 15 residues. Unmatched junction bases numbered 3, after V lost 0 bases and J lost 3 bases. CDR3 loop: CASSLATGGHYEQYF. Written as DNA, the CDR3 is TGTGCCAGCAGCTTAGCGACAGGGGGACACTACGAGCAGTACTTC.

The chain recombines TRBV30 with TRBJ2-5, with 7 bases aligning to TRBD2. This CDR3 contains 16 residues. V shed 4 bases, J shed 2 bases, and the junction held 13 bases outside the gene matches. The V gene's germline CDR1 is GTSNPN and CDR2 SVGIG (reference sequence). The CDR3 DNA follows: TGTGCCTGGATCGATCCACTAGCGCGGAATCAAGAGACCCAGTACTTC. Residues: CAWIDPLARNQETQYF.

J is TRBJ2-7 and V is TRBV5-1, with D possibly being TRBD2 (13 bases). This CDR3 region has 23 residues. CDR1 and CDR2 (germline): SGHRS, YFSETQ. V lost 3 bases and J lost 3, with 40 bases in between. This CDR3 is CASSSLPGQGANVRLAGGYEQYF. CDR3 nucleotide sequence: TGCGCCAGCAGCTCCCTCCCGGGACAGGGGGCGAATGTAAGACTAGCGGGGGGCTACGAGCAGTACTTC.

The CDR3 DNA sequence: TGTGCCAGAGAAACCCCCCGGGACAGGGGGCAAAATGAGCAGTTCTTC. It translates to CARETPRDRGQNEQFF. The rearrangement uses TRBV3-1 (or the pseudogene TRBV3-2) and TRBJ2-1, with 12 nucleotides matching TRBD1. CDR3 length: 16 amino acids. Germline lookup yields CDR1 LGHDT and CDR2 YNNKEL (reference sequence). Trimming removed 9 bases from V and 7 bases from J; junction bases left unmatched: 13.

The rearrangement joins TRBV5-4 to TRBJ1-1, with 10 positions matching TRBD1. The V gene end was trimmed by 4 bases and the J gene end by 5 bases; junction bases not matched to a gene: 11. The CDR3 runs to 16 residues. Germline V gene sequence: CDR1 SGHNT, CDR2 YYREEE (reference sequence). This CDR3 reads CASSPLGGQGNTEAFF. For the CDR3, the DNA is TGTGCCAGCAGCCCCCTAGGGGGACAGGGGAATACTGAAGCTTTCTTT. Drawing the rest from reference TRBV5-4 and TRBJ1-1, the complete variable domain is ETGVTQSPTHLIKTRGQQVTLRCSSQSGHNTVSWYQQALGQGPQFIFQYYREEENGRGNFPPRFSGLQFPNYSSELNVNALELDDSALYLCASSPLGGQGNTEAFFGQGTRLTVV.

The chain recombines TRBV6-2 or TRBV6-3 with TRBJ2-2; D ambiguous. Trimming took off 2 bases at V and 4 bases at J, with 8 bases between the two ends. The CDR3 consists of 14 residues. The germline V gene encodes CDR1 MNHEY and CDR2 SVGEGT. The CDR3 DNA follows: TGTGCCAGCAGTTACCGAGTTCCCACCGGGGAGCTGTTTTTT. The encoded protein is CASSYRVPTGELFF.

As DNA, the CDR3 is TGTGCCAGTAGTATCTCGGGGGTGAACACTGAAGCTTTCTTT. Translation: CASSISGVNTEAFF. This rearrangement joins TRBV19 to TRBJ1-1; D might be TRBD1 (5 bases). V was shortened by 3 bases and J by 0 bases, with 8 bases between the two germline ends. Germline V CDR1 and CDR2: LNHDA, SQIVND (reference sequence). This CDR3 contains 14 residues. The full variable domain, in which reference TRBV19 and TRBJ1-1 provide the parts outside the CDR3, is DGGITQSPKYLFRKEGQNVTLSCEQNLNHDAMYWYRQDPGQGLRLIYYSQIVNDFQKGDIAEGYSVSREKKESFPLTVTSAQKNPTAFYLCASSISGVNTEAFFGQGTRLTVV.

In its sample, this clone was seen a few times. This chain joins TRBV12-3 or TRBV12-4 and TRBJ2-7; D is unclear. V lost 10 bases to trimming and J lost 0 bases, with 13 bases between them. CDR3 length: 13 residues. The CDR3 DNA reads as TGTGCCACTTCGAGAGGAGCCTCCTACGAGCAGTACTTC. It translates to CATSRGASYEQYF.

This clone came up once. This CDR3 is CASSLGLPHPTQNEKLFF. The CDR3 DNA reads as TGTGCCAGCTCACTGGGCCTTCCACATCCGACCCAAAATGAAAAACTGTTTTTT. The chain joins TRBV18 to TRBJ1-4; D gene ambiguous. The CDR3 sequence is 18 residues long. CDR1 is KGHSH, CDR2 LQKENI, per germline. V was pared by 4 bases and J by 5 bases, with 23 bases between. Using reference TRBV18 and TRBJ1-4 for the parts outside the CDR3, the full variable domain is NAGVMQNPRHLVRRRGQEARLRCSPMKGHSHVYWYRQLPEEGLKFMVYLQKENIIDESGMPKERFSAEFPKEGPSILRIQQVVRGDSAAYFCASSLGLPHPTQNEKLFFGSGTQLSVL.

The genes are TRBV24-1 and TRBJ2-1; D perhaps matches TRBD2 (6 bases). The germline CDR1 and CDR2 sequences are KGHDR and SFDVKD. This CDR3 contains 14 residues. The germline V and J ends were trimmed by 5 bases and 3 bases, with 10 bases remaining between them. The CDR3 spells CATSVRGIYNEQFF. The DNA for the CDR3 is TGTGCCACCAGTGTACGGGGGATCTACAATGAGCAGTTCTTC.

The V call is TRBV28, the J call TRBJ2-7; 7 bases align to TRBD1. In germline, CDR1 is MDHEN, CDR2 SYDVKM. The trim removed 2 bases at V and 4 bases at J, leaving 8 bases unmatched. CDR3 length: 15 amino acids. CDR3 protein: CASSLPDRAKYEQYF. CDR3 nucleotide sequence: TGTGCCAGCAGTTTACCCGACAGGGCGAAGTACGAGCAGTACTTC.

Written as DNA, the CDR3 is TGTGCCAGCGGCCCGTCTGAGACTAGCGCAGATACGCAGTATTTT. Its translation: CASGPSETSADTQYF. This rearrangement joins TRBV10-3 to TRBJ2-3; 8 bases agree with TRBD2. The germline V gene encodes CDR1 ENHRY and CDR2 SYGVKD. V dropped 10 bases and J dropped 4; count of bases not matched to a gene: 13. CDR3 length equals 15 residues.

This sequence joins TRBV6-6 and TRBJ2-7, with 9 bases that match TRBD1. With 6 bases clipped from V and 3 bases from J, the junction kept 6 bases outside the gene matches. This CDR3 has 14 amino acids. The germline CDR1 and CDR2 sequences are MNHNY and SVGAGI (reference sequence). CDR3 residues: CASSPGTGIYEQYF. As DNA, the CDR3 is TGTGCCAGCAGCCCCGGGACAGGGATCTACGAGCAGTACTTC.

The V call is TRBV5-4, the J call TRBJ2-5; weak D call: TRBD1 (6 bases). This CDR3 is 15 amino acids long. Germline V gene data show CDR1 as SGHNT and CDR2 as YYREEE (reference sequence). V gave up 0 bases and J gave up 5 bases, with 14 bases separating them. CDR3 DNA: TGTGCCAGCAGCTTGGTGGCAGGGGAGAAGGAGACCCAGTACTTC. Translation gives CASSLVAGEKETQYF.

The V call is TRBV30, the J call TRBJ1-6; D might be TRBD1 (5 bases). The CDR3 is 12 residues long. Germline CDR1 reads GTSNPN; CDR2 reads SVGIG (reference sequence). Trimming stripped 5 bases from V and 6 bases from J, with 8 bases between. CDR3 sequence: CAWGHINSPLHF. The CDR3 DNA sequence: TGTGCCTGGGGACATATTAATTCACCCCTCCACTTT.

Only one count was recorded for this clone. The chain joins TRBV6-5 to TRBJ2-2; 8 bases agree with TRBD1. This CDR3 comprises 15 residues. Germline CDR1 MNHEY, CDR2 SVGAGI. Trimming took 7 bases from V and 5 from J; bases not matched to a gene: 9. The CDR3: CASTPGQGATGELFF. CDR3 nucleotides: TGTGCCAGCACCCCCGGTCAGGGGGCAACCGGGGAGCTGTTTTTT.

The chain employs TRBV12-3 or TRBV12-4 and TRBJ1-1; D unresolved. The CDR3 extends over 13 amino acids. V gave up 7 bases and J gave up 6 bases, with 15 bases separating them. CDR3 sequence: CASIQGGDPEAFF. CDR3 bases: TGTGCCAGCATCCAAGGCGGGGATCCTGAAGCTTTCTTT.

The CDR3 protein is CASSYGTGIAKNIQYF. CDR3 DNA: TGTGCCAGCAGCTACGGGACAGGGATAGCCAAAAACATTCAGTACTTC. This chain uses TRBV5-4 with TRBJ2-4, with 9 bases identical to TRBD1. CDR3 size: 16 residues. The V gene's germline CDR1 is SGHNT and CDR2 YYREEE (reference sequence). V trimming: 3 bases; J trimming: 0 bases; junction bases outside the gene matches: 4. Filled out from reference TRBV5-4 and TRBJ2-4, the complete variable domain reads ETGVTQSPTHLIKTRGQQVTLRCSSQSGHNTVSWYQQALGQGPQFIFQYYREEENGRGNFPPRFSGLQFPNYSSELNVNALELDDSALYLCASSYGTGIAKNIQYFGAGTRLSVL.

This chain uses TRBV19 with TRBJ2-2; a weak D match, TRBD2 (7 bases). Germline lookup yields CDR1 LNHDA and CDR2 SQIVND (reference sequence). The CDR3 covers 17 residues. V dropped 7 bases and J dropped 0 bases, with 18 bases sitting between them. The CDR3: CASTKVRGGANTGELFF. The DNA for the CDR3 is TGTGCCAGTACGAAGGTGAGGGGGGGCGCGAACACCGGGGAGCTGTTTTTT.

The chain employs TRBV3-1 (or the pseudogene TRBV3-2) and TRBJ2-1; possible D gene TRBD2, 6 bases. Between the trimmed V and J ends, which lost 4 bases and 1 base, there was a span of 8 bases. This CDR3 region has 14 residues. CDR1 and CDR2 (germline): LGHDT, YNNKEL (reference sequence). CDR3 amino acids: CASSRGTSYNEQFF. CDR3 nucleotide sequence: TGTGCCAGCAGCCGCGGGACGTCCTACAATGAGCAGTTCTTC.

CDR3 DNA: TGCAGTGCCGCGACAGCCCTTGGCTACACCTTC. It is translated as CSAATALGYTF. This chain connects TRBV20-1 to TRBJ1-2; D is possibly TRBD1 (5 bases). Per germline, CDR1 DFQATT and CDR2 SNEGSKA (reference sequence). Deletions cut 6 bases from V and 7 bases from J, with 12 bases between. This CDR3 is built from 11 residues.

V usage is TRBV2 and J usage is TRBJ1-4; 9 bases fit TRBD1. With V trimmed by 5 bases and J by 3 bases, 4 bases remained unmatched. Per the germline V gene, CDR1 is SNHLY and CDR2 is FYNNEI. The CDR3 length is 15 residues. As DNA, the CDR3 is TGTGCCAGCAGTACAACAGGGGGCTCTAATGAAAAACTGTTTTTT. It specifies CASSTTGGSNEKLFF.